The source of this TCR beta chain is a study of blood T cells in healthy people across ages. Study-level results: Age showed a roughly linear inverse relationship with TCR beta diversity per million T cells.

Caucasian individuals from Russia who were healthy and aged about 6 to 95 acted as donors. A J-beta primer mix and a sample-barcoded 5' primer were used in a second PCR of roughly 6 to 11 cycles. MiXCR, applied by TCRdb to the 5' RACE reads, yields one record per CDR3 protein. The sample includes around 900,000 distinct CDR3 sequences, less than 35% seen only once; the top ten take around 16%. On this clonotype itself: Its antigen is undetermined. Mismatch with germline at one junction end may stem from a read error.

The TCR originated in a woman older than 75 in good health. The sequenced sample consisted of blood.

The CDR3: CASSLGQGVYNKQFF. The CDR3 coding sequence is TGCGCCAGCAGCTTGGGTCAGGGAGTCTACAATAAGCAGTTCTTC. V is TRBV5-1 and J is TRBJ2-1; D may correspond to TRBD1 or TRBD2 (5 bases each). The germline V gene has CDR1 SGHRS and CDR2 YFSETQ. The CDR3 totals 15 residues.